This TCR beta chain was documented in a study of T-cell reconstitution after alpha-beta-depleted transplantation in children. The TCRbeta library incorporated unique molecular identifiers. TCRdb analysed the PCR reads with MiXCR anew, one entry per CDR3 protein. This sample has around 960,000 distinct CDR3 sequences, with about 29% found just once. Study-level results: About two months after transplant, alpha-beta T cells reportedly came from several hundred expanded graft clones. Newly made T cells mostly supplied T-cell counts and diversity one year after transplant. Elevated TCRbeta diversity at day 60 was traced, in some patients, to surviving recipient T cells and thymic progenitors.

Germline CDR1 reads DFQATT; CDR2 reads SNEGSKA (reference sequence). V dropped 3 bases and J dropped 0 bases, with 12 bases sitting between them. This CDR3 is 14 amino acids long. Concerning this clonotype itself: The antigen is undetermined.

The material sequenced was PBMCs, mostly from graft donor cells, taken 360 days after TCRalphabeta/CD19-depleted stem cell transplant. This receptor was identified in a boy in the first two years of life who had a stem cell transplant for SCID, so the T cells may come from the graft donor. The V gene is TRBV20-1, the J gene TRBJ2-7; D remains ambiguous. The CDR3 is CSARARAGSYEQYF. The CDR3 DNA is TGCAGTGCTAGGGCTAGAGCTGGCTCCTACGAGCAGTACTTC.